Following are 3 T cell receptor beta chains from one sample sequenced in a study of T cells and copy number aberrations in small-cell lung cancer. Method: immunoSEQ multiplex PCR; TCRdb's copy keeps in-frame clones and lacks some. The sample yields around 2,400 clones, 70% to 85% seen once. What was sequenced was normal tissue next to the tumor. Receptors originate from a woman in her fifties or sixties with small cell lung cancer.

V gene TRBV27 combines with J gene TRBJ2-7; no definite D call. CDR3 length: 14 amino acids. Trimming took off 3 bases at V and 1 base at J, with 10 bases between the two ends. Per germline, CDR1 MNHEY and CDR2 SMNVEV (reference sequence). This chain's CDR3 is CASSFSLTSYEQYF. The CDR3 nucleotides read TGTGCCAGCAGTTTCAGCCTAACTTCCTACGAGCAGTACTTC.

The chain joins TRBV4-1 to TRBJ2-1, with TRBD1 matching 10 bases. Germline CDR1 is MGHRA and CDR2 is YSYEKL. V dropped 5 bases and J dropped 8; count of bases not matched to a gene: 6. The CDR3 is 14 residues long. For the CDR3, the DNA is TGCGCCAGCAGCTACCCGACAGGGGGCTATGAGCAGTTCTTC. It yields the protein CASSYPTGGYEQFF.

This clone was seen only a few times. The CDR3 loop is CASSLGANTEAFF. The CDR3, as DNA: TGCGCCAGCAGTTTAGGTGCGAACACTGAAGCTTTCTTT. The chain employs TRBV5-1 and TRBJ1-1; D gene ambiguous. The CDR3 length is 13 residues. Germline V gene data show CDR1 as SGHRS and CDR2 as YFSETQ. With 5 bases removed from V and 1 base from J, the gap between germline ends came to 9 bases.